The sequence of this T cell receptor (beta chain) was determined in a study of technical replicates of blood from several donors. This CDR3 comprises 15 residues. Germline V gene lookup returns CDR1 PRHDT and CDR2 FYEKMQ (reference sequence). Trimming took 5 bases from V and 6 from J, leaving 18 bases between them. The assay was immunoSEQ multiplex PCR, and TCRdb's table has in-frame clones only and misses some. This table holds approximately 97,000 clones, around 96% found once. This chain links TRBV13 with TRBJ2-3, with D tentatively TRBD2 (5 bases). The clonotype was recovered from a human donor in good health. The sample taken for sequencing was T cells isolated from PBMCs. CDR3 DNA sequence: TGTGCCAGCAGCCCGAGTGAGGACCGGAGGGATACGCAGTATTTT. It specifies CASSPSEDRRDTQYF.